This T cell receptor (beta chain) was sequenced in a study of OX40 agonist ivuxolimab in advanced cancers. General study results and limits: The average count of expanded clones was higher among CD8+ T cells than among CD4+. Dose levels from 0.1 to 3.0 mg/kg saw CD4+ and CD8+ blood T cells expand clonally by week 6.

A word on this clone: Its antigen is still unknown.

A history of autoimmune disease or systemic immunosuppression excluded patients. The trim removed 5 bases at V and 6 bases at J, leaving 19 bases unmatched. This CDR3 has 19 amino acids. CDR1 is MDHEN and CDR2 is SYDVKM in the germline V gene. Method: immunoSEQ multiplex PCR; TCRdb's copy keeps in-frame clones and lacks some. In the table there are approximately 70,000 clones, approximately 94% of which are singletons. Specimen: CD4+ or CD8+ T cells sorted from blood, collected in a trial of the OX40 agonist ivuxolimab. The rearrangement uses TRBV28 and TRBJ2-1, with 10 bases fitting TRBD2. This TCR came from an adult with an advanced solid tumor such as melanoma, head and neck, liver or kidney cancer. The CDR3 coding sequence is TGTGCCAGCAGTCCCAACCTCGGGCTAGCGGGAGCGGCGACCAATGAGCAGTTCTTC. It encodes CASSPNLGLAGAATNEQFF.